This entry features one TCR beta chain sequence. A single base separates this from a much larger clone, so it may be a read error. Amplified regions were TCR beta CDR3 sequences from RNA transcripts. Primed by the HTBI set, a first-round RT-PCR was run on the TCR CDR3. MiXCR, applied by TCRdb to the multiplex PCR reads, yields one record per CDR3 protein. This table has about 300,000 distinct CDR3 sequences, approximately 18% appearing once. This entry is derived from a study of T cells in Graves' hyperthyroidism and ophthalmopathy. The CDR3 totals 13 residues. The germline V gene has CDR1 MNHEY and CDR2 SVGEGT.

This TCR was recovered from a man between 45 and 60 years old with Graves' ophthalmopathy. This sequence joins TRBV6-2 or TRBV6-3 and TRBJ2-7; D may be TRBD1 (5 bases). Sequencing was carried out using blood. DNA for the CDR3: TGTGCCAGCACTGGGGCCTTACTGGACGAGCAGTGCTTC. It is translated as CASTGALLDEQCF.